The 8 T cell receptor beta chains below were found in one sample sequenced in a study of blood T cell repertoires in COVID-19. Assay: immunoSEQ multiplex PCR; the TCRdb copy retains only in-frame clones and omits some. The sample carries approximately 81,000 clones, around 82% recorded once. The sample was peripheral blood. These receptors all come from a human donor in a cohort sampled during active COVID-19.

The V gene is TRBV3-1 (or the pseudogene TRBV3-2), the J gene TRBJ2-7; TRBD1 agrees at 12 bases. The junction had 8 bases not matched to a gene; V was cut back by 2 bases and J by 6 bases. In germline, CDR1 is LGHDT, CDR2 YNNKEL (reference sequence). The CDR3 consists of 16 residues. Here the CDR3 DNA reads TGTGCCAGCAGCCAATTCTCCGGGACAGGGGGCCTCGAGCAGTACTTC. It translates to CASSQFSGTGGLEQYF.

This chain uses TRBV4-1 with TRBJ2-2; D remains ambiguous. Germline CDR1 is MGHRA and CDR2 is YSYEKL. CDR3 size: 14 residues. The ends were cut back, 4 bases at V and 2 bases at J, with 8 bases in the middle. The CDR3 sequence: CASSPLGNTGELFF. The CDR3 nucleotides are TGCGCCAGCAGCCCATTGGGCAACACCGGGGAGCTGTTTTTT.

The genes are TRBV2 and TRBJ1-1, with D maybe TRBD1 (6 bases). This CDR3 comprises 15 residues. Germline-derived CDR1 and CDR2 are SNHLY and FYNNEI. The V end lost 6 bases, the J end lost 0 bases, and 14 bases lay between the germline ends. The CDR3: CASREQGAMNTEAFF. CDR3 DNA: TGTGCCAGCAGGGAACAGGGCGCGATGAACACTGAAGCTTTCTTT.

The chain joins TRBV6-5 to TRBJ1-2; no firm D call. Germline V lookup: CDR1 MNHEY, CDR2 SVGAGI. The V and J ends lost 6 bases and 3 bases respectively, with 5 bases between them. CDR3 length: 11 residues. CDR3 protein: CASRRDYGYTF. The CDR3 region has the DNA TGTGCCAGCAGGCGGGACTATGGCTACACCTTC.

This sequence joins TRBV7-2 and TRBJ2-7; 13 bases match TRBD2. CDR1 SGHTA and CDR2 FQGNSA come from the germline V gene. This CDR3 contains 15 residues. J was trimmed by 4 bases and V by 1 base; bases with no gene match: 1. The CDR3 DNA sequence: TGTGCCAGCAGCTTAGAACTAGCGGGGGGGTACGAGCAGTACTTC. Protein sequence: CASSLELAGGYEQYF.

The rearrangement uses TRBV7-3 and TRBJ1-2; possibly TRBD1 for D (5 bases). The germline CDR1 and CDR2 sequences are SGHTA and FQGTGA. Trimming removed 5 bases at V and 0 bases at J, with 10 bases between. The CDR3 loop spans 14 amino acids. This CDR3 reads CASSARVTNYGYTF. The CDR3 DNA reads TGTGCCAGCAGCGCCAGGGTAACTAACTATGGCTACACCTTC.

The sample holds many counts of this clone. The chain carries TRBV2 and TRBJ1-6, with 9 bases that match TRBD1. The ends lost 6 bases at V and 6 bases at J; junction bases unmatched: 6. Germline-derived CDR1 and CDR2 are SNHLY and FYNNEI. This CDR3 contains 15 residues. The CDR3 here is CASRDRGSGNSPLHF. The CDR3 DNA reads as TGTGCCAGCAGAGACAGGGGGAGTGGTAATTCACCCCTCCACTTT.

This rearrangement joins TRBV6-6 to TRBJ1-2; D uncertain. Trimming stripped 2 bases from V and 2 bases from J, with 6 bases between. Germline V gene data show CDR1 as MNHNY and CDR2 as SVGAGI (reference sequence). This CDR3 is built from 13 residues. The CDR3 loop reads CASSYLGNYGYTF. In DNA, the CDR3 is TGTGCCAGCAGTTACCTGGGCAACTATGGCTACACCTTC.